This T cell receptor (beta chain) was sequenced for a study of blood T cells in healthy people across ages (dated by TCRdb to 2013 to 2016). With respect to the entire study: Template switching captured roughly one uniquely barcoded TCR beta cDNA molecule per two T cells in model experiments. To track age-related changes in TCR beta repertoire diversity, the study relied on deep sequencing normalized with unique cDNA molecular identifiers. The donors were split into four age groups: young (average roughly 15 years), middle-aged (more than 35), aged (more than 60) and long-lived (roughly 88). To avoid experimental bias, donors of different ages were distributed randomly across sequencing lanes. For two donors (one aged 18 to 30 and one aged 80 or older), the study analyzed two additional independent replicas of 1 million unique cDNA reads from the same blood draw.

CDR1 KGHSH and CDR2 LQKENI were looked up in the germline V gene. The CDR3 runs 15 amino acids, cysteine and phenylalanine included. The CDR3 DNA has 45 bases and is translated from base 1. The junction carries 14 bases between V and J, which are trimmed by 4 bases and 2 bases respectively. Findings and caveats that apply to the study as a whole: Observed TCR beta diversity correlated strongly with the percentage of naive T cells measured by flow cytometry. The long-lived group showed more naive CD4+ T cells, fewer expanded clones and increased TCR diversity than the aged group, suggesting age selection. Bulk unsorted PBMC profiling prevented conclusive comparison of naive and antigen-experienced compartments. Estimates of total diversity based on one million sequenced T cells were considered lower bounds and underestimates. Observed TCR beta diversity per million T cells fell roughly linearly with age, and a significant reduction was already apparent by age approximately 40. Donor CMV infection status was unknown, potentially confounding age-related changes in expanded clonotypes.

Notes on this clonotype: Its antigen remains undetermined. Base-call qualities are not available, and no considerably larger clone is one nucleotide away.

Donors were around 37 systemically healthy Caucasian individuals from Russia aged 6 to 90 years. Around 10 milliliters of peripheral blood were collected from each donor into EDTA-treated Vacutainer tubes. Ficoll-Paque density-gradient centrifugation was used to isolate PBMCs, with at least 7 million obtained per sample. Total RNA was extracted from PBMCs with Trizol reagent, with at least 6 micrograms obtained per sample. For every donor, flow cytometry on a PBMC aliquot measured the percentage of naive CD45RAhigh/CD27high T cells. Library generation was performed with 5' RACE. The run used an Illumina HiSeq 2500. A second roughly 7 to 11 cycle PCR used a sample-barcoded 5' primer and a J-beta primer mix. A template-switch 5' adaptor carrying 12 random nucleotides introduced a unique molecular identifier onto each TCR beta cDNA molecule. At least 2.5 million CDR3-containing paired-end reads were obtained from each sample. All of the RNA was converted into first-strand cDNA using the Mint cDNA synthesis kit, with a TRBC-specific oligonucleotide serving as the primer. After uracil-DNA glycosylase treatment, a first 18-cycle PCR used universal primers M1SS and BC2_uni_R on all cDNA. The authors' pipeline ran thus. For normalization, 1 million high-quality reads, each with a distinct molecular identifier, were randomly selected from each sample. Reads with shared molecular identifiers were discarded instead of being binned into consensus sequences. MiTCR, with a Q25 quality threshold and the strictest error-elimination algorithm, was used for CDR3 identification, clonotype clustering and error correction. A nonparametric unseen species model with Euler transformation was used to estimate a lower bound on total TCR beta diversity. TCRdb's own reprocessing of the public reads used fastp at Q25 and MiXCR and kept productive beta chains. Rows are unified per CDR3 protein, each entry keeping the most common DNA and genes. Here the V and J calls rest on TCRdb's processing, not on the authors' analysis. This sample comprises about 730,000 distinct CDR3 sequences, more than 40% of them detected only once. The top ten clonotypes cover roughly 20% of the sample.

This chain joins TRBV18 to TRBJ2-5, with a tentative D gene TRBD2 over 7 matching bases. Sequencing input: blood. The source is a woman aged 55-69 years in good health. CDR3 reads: CASSQPGGRQETQYF. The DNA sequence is TGTGCCAGCTCACAACCGGGGGGCAGACAAGAGACCCAGTACTTC.